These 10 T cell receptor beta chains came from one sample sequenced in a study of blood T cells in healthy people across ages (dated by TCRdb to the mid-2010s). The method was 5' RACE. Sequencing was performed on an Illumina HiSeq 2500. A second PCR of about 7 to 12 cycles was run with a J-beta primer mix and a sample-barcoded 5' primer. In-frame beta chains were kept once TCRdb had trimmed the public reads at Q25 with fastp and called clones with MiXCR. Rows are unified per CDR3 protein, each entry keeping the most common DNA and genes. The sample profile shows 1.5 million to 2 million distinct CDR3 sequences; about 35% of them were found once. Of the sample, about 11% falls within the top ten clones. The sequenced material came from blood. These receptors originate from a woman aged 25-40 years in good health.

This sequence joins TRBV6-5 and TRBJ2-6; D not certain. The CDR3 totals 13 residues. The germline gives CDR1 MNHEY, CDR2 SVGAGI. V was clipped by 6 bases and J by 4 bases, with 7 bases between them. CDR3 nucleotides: TGTGCCAGCAGATCCCCAGGGGCCAACGTCCTGACTTTC. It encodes CASRSPGANVLTF.

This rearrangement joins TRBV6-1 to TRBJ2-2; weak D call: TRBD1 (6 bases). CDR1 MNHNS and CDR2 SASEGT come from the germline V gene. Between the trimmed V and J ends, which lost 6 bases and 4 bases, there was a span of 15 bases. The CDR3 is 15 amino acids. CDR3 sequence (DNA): TGTGCCAGCAGAGCTTTAACAGGGATCACCGGGGAGCTGTTTTTT. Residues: CASRALTGITGELFF.

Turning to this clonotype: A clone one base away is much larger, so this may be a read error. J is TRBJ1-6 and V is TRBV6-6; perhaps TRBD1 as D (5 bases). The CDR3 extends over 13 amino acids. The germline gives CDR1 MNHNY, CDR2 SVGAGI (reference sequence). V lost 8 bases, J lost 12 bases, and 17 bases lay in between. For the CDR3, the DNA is TGTGCCAGCTCGGAGGGGTGGGATTTACCCCTCCACTTT. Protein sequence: CASSEGWDLPLHF.

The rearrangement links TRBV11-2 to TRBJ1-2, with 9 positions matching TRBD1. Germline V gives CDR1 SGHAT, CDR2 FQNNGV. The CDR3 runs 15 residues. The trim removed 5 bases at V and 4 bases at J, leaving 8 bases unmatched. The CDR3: CASSPLTGGSYGYTF. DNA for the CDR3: TGTGCCAGCAGCCCCCTGACAGGGGGGAGCTATGGCTACACCTTC.

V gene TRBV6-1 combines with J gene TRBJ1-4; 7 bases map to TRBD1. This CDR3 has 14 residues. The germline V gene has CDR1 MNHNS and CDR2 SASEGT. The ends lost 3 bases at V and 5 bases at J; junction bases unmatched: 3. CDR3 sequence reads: CASSDRQGNEKLFF. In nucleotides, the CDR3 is TGTGCCAGCAGTGATAGACAGGGAAATGAAAAACTGTTTTTT.

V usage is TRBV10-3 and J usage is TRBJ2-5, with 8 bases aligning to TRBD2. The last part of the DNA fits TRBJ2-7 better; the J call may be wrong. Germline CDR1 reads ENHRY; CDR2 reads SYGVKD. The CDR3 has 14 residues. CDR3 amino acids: CATTRGGLVGEQYF. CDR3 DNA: TGTGCCACCACCCGGGGGGGACTAGTAGGCGAGCAGTACTTC.

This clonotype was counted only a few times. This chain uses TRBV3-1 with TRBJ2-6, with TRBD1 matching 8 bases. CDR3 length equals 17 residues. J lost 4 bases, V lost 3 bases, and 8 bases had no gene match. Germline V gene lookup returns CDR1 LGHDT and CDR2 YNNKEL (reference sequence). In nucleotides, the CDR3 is TGTGCCAGCAGCCATCCGGACAGGGTAATCGGGGCCAACGTCCTGACTTTC. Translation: CASSHPDRVIGANVLTF.

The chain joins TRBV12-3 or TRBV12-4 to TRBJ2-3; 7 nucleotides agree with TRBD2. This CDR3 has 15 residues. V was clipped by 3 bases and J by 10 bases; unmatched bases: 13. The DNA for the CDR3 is TGTGCCAGCAGTTTGAGGACTAGTACGGCCCAAGCGCAGTATTTT. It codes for CASSLRTSTAQAQYF.

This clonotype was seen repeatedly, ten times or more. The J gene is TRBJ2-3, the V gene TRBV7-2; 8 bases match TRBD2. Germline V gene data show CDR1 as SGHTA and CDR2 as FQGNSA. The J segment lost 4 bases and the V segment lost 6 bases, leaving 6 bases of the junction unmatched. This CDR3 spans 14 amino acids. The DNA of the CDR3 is TGTGCCAGCAGACCCGGGGGGGCCGCAGATACGCAGTATTTT. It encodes CASRPGGAADTQYF.

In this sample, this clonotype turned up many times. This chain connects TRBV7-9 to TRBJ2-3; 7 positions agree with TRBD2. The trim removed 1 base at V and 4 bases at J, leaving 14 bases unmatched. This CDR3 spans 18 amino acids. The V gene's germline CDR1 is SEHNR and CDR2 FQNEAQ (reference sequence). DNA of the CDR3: TGTGCCAGCAGCTTAGTGGTTAGCGGGTGGCTGGACGCAGATACGCAGTATTTT. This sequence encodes CASSLVVSGWLDADTQYF.